The 22 T cell receptor beta chains below come from one sample, sequenced in a study of cytomegalovirus exposure and HLA in healthy donors. PCR was performed using 60 Vbeta and 13 Jbeta primers. Sequenced by immunoSEQ multiplex PCR; TCRdb stores in-frame clones only, minus some. This sample yields 150,000 to 200,000 clones, of which about four fifths are seen a single time; about 1.6% belongs to the top ten. The sample comprised PBMCs. Receptors were obtained from a woman in her forties or fifties in good health and CMV-seronegative.

The chain uses TRBV7-9 and TRBJ2-2, with D possibly matching TRBD2 (5 bases). Germline V gives CDR1 SEHNR, CDR2 FQNEAQ (reference sequence). V lost 5 bases and J lost 2, with 15 bases in between. The CDR3 is 16 residues long. CDR3 bases: TGTGCCAGCAGCCAGAGGGCTAGCCTTAACACCGGGGAGCTGTTTTTT. The encoded protein is CASSQRASLNTGELFF.

The chain employs TRBV7-9 and TRBJ2-1; TRBD2 matches at 8 bases. The V gene end was trimmed by 5 bases and the J gene end by 0 bases; junction bases not matched to a gene: 6. The CDR3 length is 16 residues. Germline-derived CDR1 and CDR2 are SEHNR and FQNEAQ (reference sequence). The CDR3 reads CASSTIAGSSYNEQFF. As DNA, the CDR3 is TGTGCCAGCAGCACGATAGCGGGAAGCTCCTACAATGAGCAGTTCTTC.

The chain is built from TRBV6-6 and TRBJ2-1, with 10 positions matching TRBD2. The CDR3 has 15 amino acids. The trim removed 0 bases at V and 6 bases at J, leaving 2 bases unmatched. Per germline, CDR1 MNHNY and CDR2 SVGAGI (reference sequence). The CDR3 loop reads CASSYSGLASNEQFF. The DNA for the CDR3 is TGTGCCAGCAGTTACTCGGGACTAGCGAGCAATGAGCAGTTCTTC.

V and J are TRBV27 and TRBJ2-5; D gene uncertain. The DNA end is a closer match to TRBJ2-7, so the J assignment may be wrong. This CDR3 spans 15 amino acids. From germline, CDR1 is MNHEY and CDR2 SMNVEV (reference sequence). CDR3 DNA: TGTGCCAGCAGTTTAGGCGGCGTTCCTGGCTACGAGCAGTACTTC. This translates into CASSLGGVPGYEQYF.

The table lists this clone with a few counts. The chain couples TRBV19 to TRBJ2-2, with TRBD1 matching over 10 bases. The ends lost 4 bases at V and 5 bases at J; junction bases unmatched: 19. The CDR3 runs 20 residues. The germline V gene has CDR1 LNHDA and CDR2 SQIVND (reference sequence). As DNA, the CDR3 is TGTGCCAGTAGTAATCGACAGGGGGCGACCGAAAGGACTAGAACCGGGGAGCTGTTTTTT. It specifies CASSNRQGATERTRTGELFF.

The rearrangement links TRBV4-1 to TRBJ1-5, with D possibly matching TRBD1 (5 bases). V was pared by 0 bases and J by 11 bases, with 11 bases between. CDR3 length: 13 amino acids. The germline gives CDR1 MGHRA, CDR2 YSYEKL. CDR3 sequence: CASSQDRGWAQHF. DNA for the CDR3: TGCGCCAGCAGCCAAGACCGGGGGTGGGCCCAGCATTTT.

The rearrangement joins TRBV5-1 to TRBJ2-1; the match to TRBD2 covers 15 bases. The V gene end was trimmed by 4 bases and the J gene end by 5 bases; junction bases not matched to a gene: 10. CDR1 is SGHRS, CDR2 YFSETQ, per germline. This CDR3 comprises 18 residues. CDR3 DNA sequence: TGCGCCAGCAGCACCGGACTAGCGGGAGGGGAGCCTAACAATGAGCAGTTCTTC. Encoded protein: CASSTGLAGGEPNNEQFF.

J is TRBJ1-5 and V is TRBV6-1, with TRBD1 matching 9 bases. Germline values: CDR1 MNHNS, CDR2 SASEGT. V was pared by 1 base and J by 5 bases, with 6 bases of the junction left unmatched. The CDR3 is 16 amino acids. The CDR3 spells CASSEGEGTGHQPQHF. CDR3 sequence (DNA): TGTGCCAGCAGTGAAGGGGAGGGGACAGGGCATCAGCCCCAGCATTTT.

CDR3 in DNA: TGTGCCACCAGCAGATCCGCCGGGGAGCTGTTTTTT. Amino acids: CATSRSAGELFF. This chain links TRBV15 with TRBJ2-2, with no clear D. V was cut by 2 bases and J by 6 bases, with 4 bases left in between. The CDR3 runs 12 residues. CDR1 is LNHNV, CDR2 YYDKDF, per germline (reference sequence).

The chain recombines TRBV4-2 with TRBJ1-3; TRBD1 agrees at 7 bases. Trimming cost V 0 bases and J 7 bases; bases outside gene matches: 12. Per germline, CDR1 LGHNA and CDR2 YNFKEQ. The CDR3 spans 17 residues. CDR3: CASSQDPDRVGANTIYF. The CDR3, as DNA: TGTGCCAGCAGCCAAGATCCCGACAGGGTAGGAGCGAACACCATATATTTT.

This clone came up once. This chain links TRBV28 with TRBJ2-7, with TRBD2 as a possible D gene (5 bases). Germline loops: CDR1 MDHEN, CDR2 SYDVKM. Trimming removed 4 bases at V and 4 bases at J, with 11 bases between. This CDR3 is 13 amino acids long. The DNA for the CDR3 is TGTGCCAGCAGTTACGGATCGGGATACGAGCAGTACTTC. Protein product: CASSYGSGYEQYF.

In its sample, this clone was seen once. The gene calls are TRBV9 and TRBJ2-1; TRBD2 aligns across 8 bases. With V trimmed by 3 bases and J by 0 bases, 2 bases remained unmatched. CDR1 is SGDLS and CDR2 is YYNGEE in the germline V gene. The CDR3 extends over 15 amino acids. The CDR3 reads CASSASGSSYNEQFF. The DNA of the CDR3 is TGTGCCAGCAGCGCCAGCGGGAGCTCCTACAATGAGCAGTTCTTC. Using reference TRBV9 and TRBJ2-1 for the parts outside the CDR3, the full variable domain is DSGVTQTPKHLITATGQRVTLRCSPRSGDLSVYWYQQSLDQGLQFLIQYYNGEERAKGNILERFSAQQFPDLHSELNLSSLELGDSALYFCASSASGSSYNEQFFGPGTRLTVL.

The chain joins TRBV7-3 to TRBJ2-7; 10 bases match TRBD2. Germline loops: CDR1 SGHTA, CDR2 FQGTGA. V lost 2 bases, J lost 6 bases, and 1 base stayed unmatched. The CDR3 runs to 13 residues. The CDR3: CASSLLAGVEQYF. In nucleotides, the CDR3 is TGTGCCAGCAGCTTACTAGCGGGGGTCGAGCAGTACTTC.

The chain is built from TRBV29-1 and TRBJ1-5; 9 bases line up with TRBD1. The length of the CDR3 is 13 residues. CDR1 and CDR2 from the germline V gene are SQVTM and ANQGSEA. J lost 5 bases, V lost 7 bases, and 6 bases had no gene match. The CDR3 region has the DNA TGCAGCGCCGGACAGGGGCTATATCAGCCCCAGCATTTT. Translating it yields CSAGQGLYQPQHF.

The V gene is TRBV13, the J gene TRBJ2-7, with D possibly matching TRBD1 (5 bases). V was pared by 1 base and J by 3 bases, with 7 bases between. The CDR3 contains 13 residues. The germline CDR1 and CDR2 sequences are PRHDT and FYEKMQ (reference sequence). CDR3 amino acids: CASSLVGVYEQYF. The CDR3 DNA is TGTGCCAGCAGCTTAGTAGGGGTCTACGAGCAGTACTTC.

The chain has TRBV5-4 and TRBJ2-1, with 7 bases that match TRBD2. The germline V gene has CDR1 SGHNT and CDR2 YYREEE (reference sequence). V lost 4 bases to trimming and J lost 7 bases; unmatched junction nucleotides: 14. This CDR3 has 16 residues. CDR3 nucleotides: TGTGCCAGCAGCCCACCTCCCGGGCAGGGACTAAATGAGCAGTTCTTC. Translation gives CASSPPPGQGLNEQFF. Complete variable domain (other parts from reference TRBV5-4 and TRBJ2-1): ETGVTQSPTHLIKTRGQQVTLRCSSQSGHNTVSWYQQALGQGPQFIFQYYREEENGRGNFPPRFSGLQFPNYSSELNVNALELDDSALYLCASSPPPGQGLNEQFFGPGTRLTVL.

This chain connects TRBV5-4 to TRBJ1-1; D may be TRBD1 (5 bases). The CDR3 loop spans 15 amino acids. In germline, CDR1 is SGHNT, CDR2 YYREEE (reference sequence). Trimming took off 6 bases at V and 3 bases at J, with 18 bases between the two ends. CDR3 in DNA: TGTGCCAGCACCGTTGGTGGGGCCCGGGACACTGAAGCTTTCTTT. It codes for CASTVGGARDTEAFF.

The CDR3 sequence: CASSEEVAGLYEQYF. The CDR3 bases are TGTGCCAGCAGTGAAGAGGTAGCGGGACTCTACGAGCAGTACTTC. The gene calls are TRBV2 and TRBJ2-7, with 8 bases identical to TRBD2. Germline values: CDR1 SNHLY, CDR2 FYNNEI. The CDR3 runs to 15 residues. The V segment lost 1 base and the J segment 3 bases; nucleotides outside the gene matches: 5.

V is TRBV28 and J is TRBJ1-4; D is perhaps TRBD1 (6 bases). The germline V gene encodes CDR1 MDHEN and CDR2 SYDVKM. This CDR3 comprises 14 residues. V shed 5 bases and J shed 5 bases, with 12 bases lying between them. The CDR3: CASSPGTRNEKLFF. The CDR3 DNA reads TGTGCCAGCAGTCCCGGGACAAGGAATGAAAAACTGTTTTTT.

The rearrangement links TRBV5-4 to TRBJ2-1; 8 positions match TRBD2. This CDR3 region has 15 residues. V lost 3 bases and J lost 5; bases outside the gene matches: 7. The germline CDR1 and CDR2 sequences are SGHNT and YYREEE (reference sequence). Written as DNA, the CDR3 is TGTGCCAGCAGCTCTGAAGCGGGAGTAAACAATGAGCAGTTCTTC. It specifies CASSSEAGVNNEQFF.

The chain is built from TRBV4-1 and TRBJ1-4; a possible D gene is TRBD1 (6 bases). V lost 1 base and J lost 5, with 20 bases in between. Germline V gene sequence: CDR1 MGHRA, CDR2 YSYEKL. CDR3 size: 18 residues. CDR3 residues: CASSQVERGSSPNEKLFF. The CDR3 bases are TGCGCCAGCAGCCAAGTGGAGAGGGGGTCGAGCCCGAATGAAAAACTGTTTTTT.

This sequence joins TRBV7-9 and TRBJ2-3; TRBD1 aligns across 8 bases. The germline V gene has CDR1 SEHNR and CDR2 FQNEAQ (reference sequence). Trimming removed 0 bases from V and 1 base from J; junction bases left unmatched: 0. This CDR3 has 15 residues. CDR3 sequence reads: CASSLATGGTDTQYF. CDR3 DNA sequence: TGTGCCAGCAGCTTAGCGACAGGGGGCACAGATACGCAGTATTTT.